This T cell receptor beta chain comes out of a study of CD8+ T cells in alopecia areata. General observations from the study: Especially in alopecia totalis/universalis, lesional scalp showed greater clonality than normal scalp did.

Treatment given: oral pan-JAK inhibitor, 5-10 mg twice daily. It was cDNA, reverse transcribed from extracted RNA, that served as the sequencing template. Data came from immunoSEQ multiplex PCR; TCRdb stores just in-frame clones and leaves some out. The data show 130,000 or so clones, with 61% seen just once and around 5.7% held by the top ten. Deletions cut 2 bases from V and 5 bases from J, with 2 bases between. The CDR3 totals 11 residues. The germline V gene encodes CDR1 KGHSH and CDR2 LQKENI. This clone has only a few counts. Antigen unknown. The rearrangement joins TRBV18 to TRBJ2-3, with D unclear. This clonotype originated in a human donor with alopecia areata. Sample: CD4+ T cells sorted from blood, taken at week 4, from a patient treated with tofacitinib. CDR3 bases: TGTGCCAGCTCACCAGAAGATACGCAGTATTTT. Translated: CASSPEDTQYF.